This TCR beta chain was documented in a study of cytomegalovirus exposure and HLA in healthy donors. This clone was seen only a few times. Between the trimmed V and J ends, which lost 6 bases and 8 bases, there was a span of 17 bases. The germline V gene encodes CDR1 MNHEY and CDR2 SVGAGI. The CDR3 covers 14 residues. Primers for the PCR totalled 60 Vbeta and 13 Jbeta. TCRdb's copy holds only in-frame clones and misses some; the assay was immunoSEQ multiplex PCR. Among about 160,000 clones, 70% to 80% were seen once, and the ten largest hold about 3.5%. This sequence joins TRBV6-5 and TRBJ1-5, with D perhaps matching TRBD1 (6 bases). The TCR originated in a human donor in good health. The sequencing input was PBMCs. The CDR3 sequence: CASSQLQGPEPQHF. In DNA form, the CDR3 reads TGTGCCAGCAGCCAGCTACAGGGTCCGGAGCCCCAGCATTTT.